A single sample gave rise to the 28 T cell receptor beta chains below, sequenced in a study of OX40 agonist ivuxolimab in advanced cancers. Data came from immunoSEQ multiplex PCR; TCRdb stores just in-frame clones and leaves some out. The sample yields tens of thousands of clones, 70% to 90% seen once. The starting material was CD4+ or CD8+ T cells sorted from blood, obtained in a trial of the OX40 agonist ivuxolimab. Every receptor here comes from an adult with an advanced solid tumor such as melanoma, head and neck, liver or kidney cancer.

The chain joins TRBV29-1 to TRBJ2-7, with D unresolved. Germline V gene data show CDR1 as SQVTM and CDR2 as ANQGSEA. This CDR3 comprises 14 residues. The ends were cut back, 1 base at V and 2 bases at J, with 12 bases in the middle. CDR3 loop: CSVEGMGLTYEQYF. In nucleotides, the CDR3 is TGCAGCGTTGAAGGTATGGGCCTTACCTACGAGCAGTACTTC.

This chain links TRBV5-6 with TRBJ2-1; TRBD2 matches 7 bases. The CDR3 length is 16 residues. CDR1 and CDR2 (germline): SGHDT, YYEEEE. Losses at the gene ends were 0 bases for V and 4 bases for J; bases not matched to a gene: 7. The CDR3 DNA reads as TGTGCCAGCAGCTTGGCCGCTGCGGGGGTATACAATGAGCAGTTCTTC. It specifies CASSLAAAGVYNEQFF.

CDR3 DNA sequence: TGTGGGGGTAGGCTAGCGGCAAGCAATGAGCAGTTCTTC. Amino acid sequence: CGGRLAASNEQFF. V usage is TRBV30 and J usage is TRBJ2-1; 7 bases are shared with TRBD2. Germline CDR1 and CDR2: GTSNPN and SVGIG (reference sequence). The CDR3 is made up of 13 amino acids.

The V gene is TRBV6-5, the J gene TRBJ1-1; TRBD1 might be the D (6 bases). The V gene's germline CDR1 is MNHEY and CDR2 SVGAGI. This CDR3 spans 15 amino acids. Trimming removed 6 bases from V and 1 base from J, with 15 bases in between. CDR3 DNA sequence: TGTGCCAGCAGCTACACAGGGCCGGGGAACACTGAAGCTTTCTTT. It translates to CASSYTGPGNTEAFF.

The V and J genes are TRBV11-2 and TRBJ2-1; no firm D call. This CDR3 region has 15 residues. Trimming took off 7 bases at V and 8 bases at J, with 21 bases between the two ends. The germline CDR1 and CDR2 sequences are SGHAT and FQNNGV. The CDR3 coding sequence is TGTGCCAGCAATCCAACCAGGACCACGGGCGATGAGCAGTTCTTC. Translated, it gives CASNPTRTTGDEQFF.

The gene calls are TRBV4-1 and TRBJ2-7; 7 bases are a match to TRBD1. Trimming took 0 bases from V and 5 from J; bases not matched to a gene: 4. The CDR3 loop spans 14 amino acids. Germline assignment: CDR1 MGHRA and CDR2 YSYEKL. For the CDR3, the DNA is TGCGCCAGCAGCCAAGAGAACAGGGGAGACGAGCAGTACTTC. Its protein is CASSQENRGDEQYF.

This chain connects TRBV18 to TRBJ2-7; the D gene is possibly TRBD2 (7 bases). Trimming took off 5 bases at V and 3 bases at J, with 17 bases between the two ends. The germline V gene encodes CDR1 KGHSH and CDR2 LQKENI. CDR3 length: 15 amino acids. The CDR3 reads CASSRTGGLYYEQYF. The CDR3 DNA sequence: TGTGCCAGCTCAAGGACGGGGGGCTTGTACTACGAGCAGTACTTC.

The rearrangement links TRBV7-9 to TRBJ2-3, with 12 bases fitting TRBD2. This CDR3 spans 17 amino acids. After removal of 5 bases from V and 6 bases from J, the junction contained 12 bases not matched to a gene. CDR1 and CDR2 from the germline V gene are SEHNR and FQNEAQ (reference sequence). In DNA form, the CDR3 reads TGTGCCAGCAGCCACGGCCCCCTAGCGGGGGGGGAGGATACGCAGTATTTT. It specifies CASSHGPLAGGEDTQYF.

This clone was found once. The rearrangement links TRBV10-3 to TRBJ1-1; the D is unclear. Trimming removed 0 bases at V and 1 base at J, with 3 bases between. Per the germline V gene, CDR1 is ENHRY and CDR2 is SYGVKD. The CDR3 consists of 13 residues. The CDR3 DNA is TGTGCCATCAGTGAGTCGGGGAACACTGAAGCTTTCTTT. This gives the protein CAISESGNTEAFF.

The rearrangement joins TRBV6-5 to TRBJ1-5; TRBD1 is a possible D gene (6 bases). CDR3 length equals 15 residues. The ends were cut back, 6 bases at V and 6 bases at J, with 18 bases in the middle. The germline CDR1 and CDR2 sequences are MNHEY and SVGAGI. The CDR3 region has the DNA TGTGCCAGCAGACAGGGCAGGGGTTGGGGTCAGCCCCAGCATTTT. It codes for CASRQGRGWGQPQHF.

This clone has just one count. The CDR3 loop is CASSLSQADFYGYTF. CDR3 in DNA: TGTGCCAGCAGTTTATCGCAGGCGGACTTCTATGGCTACACCTTC. The chain uses TRBV28 and TRBJ1-2, with no clear D. CDR3 length: 15 amino acids. Germline values: CDR1 MDHEN, CDR2 SYDVKM. V dropped 1 base and J dropped 4 bases, with 13 bases sitting between them.

This clone was recorded only once. The CDR3 sequence: CASSWGGLAVASYEQYF. The CDR3 nucleotides are TGTGCCAGCAGTTGGGGGGGCCTAGCGGTGGCCTCCTACGAGCAGTACTTC. V and J are TRBV2 and TRBJ2-7, with D possibly matching TRBD2 (7 bases). Germline V lookup: CDR1 SNHLY, CDR2 FYNNEI. The CDR3 length is 17 residues. Trimming shortened V by 5 bases and J by 0 bases, and 20 bases separated the two germline ends.

This chain links TRBV12-5 with TRBJ2-7; D is possibly TRBD2 (5 bases). Germline V lookup: CDR1 LGHNT, CDR2 FRNRAP. Trimming stripped 5 bases from V and 1 base from J, with 18 bases between. There are 16 residues in the CDR3. CDR3 bases: TGTGCTAGTGGTACCCCCCTCGAGGGTCCTTCCTACGAGCAGTACTTC. Amino acid sequence: CASGTPLEGPSYEQYF.

The J gene is TRBJ1-1, the V gene TRBV5-1; 9 bases are shared with TRBD1. Germline-derived CDR1 and CDR2 are SGHRS and YFSETQ. The CDR3 spans 17 residues. Trimming cost V 4 bases and J 2 bases; bases outside gene matches: 12. The CDR3 reads CASSPEQGAMLNTEAFF. CDR3 bases: TGCGCCAGCAGCCCTGAACAGGGGGCCATGTTAAACACTGAAGCTTTCTTT.

The chain is built from TRBV4-1 and TRBJ1-5; TRBD1 might be the D (6 bases). CDR1 and CDR2 from the germline V gene are MGHRA and YSYEKL. This CDR3 contains 16 residues. The V and J ends lost 1 base and 4 bases respectively, with 14 bases between them. DNA for the CDR3: TGCGCCAGCAGCCAAGTCGTAGAGGGGGTGAATCAGCCCCAGCATTTT. This codes for CASSQVVEGVNQPQHF.

This clone was found a few times. J is TRBJ1-1 and V is TRBV27; D is uncertain. CDR1 and CDR2 (germline): MNHEY, SMNVEV (reference sequence). V lost 2 bases and J 4 bases, leaving 11 bases between the germline ends. The CDR3 contains 14 residues. The CDR3 is CASSLDAYGTEAFF. CDR3 coding DNA: TGTGCCAGCAGTTTAGATGCATATGGCACTGAAGCTTTCTTT.

The V and J genes are TRBV6-1 and TRBJ1-1; D gene unclear. CDR3 length: 12 amino acids. The germline V gene encodes CDR1 MNHNS and CDR2 SASEGT. The germline V and J ends were trimmed by 3 bases and 11 bases, with 13 bases remaining between them. The CDR3, as DNA: TGTGCCAGCAGTGAGCTGATTGCGGGGGCTTTCTTT. It specifies CASSELIAGAFF.

The chain employs TRBV6-5 and TRBJ2-2; D is possibly TRBD1 (5 bases). V was clipped by 6 bases and J by 3 bases, with 11 bases between them. The CDR3 is made up of 14 amino acids. The germline gives CDR1 MNHEY, CDR2 SVGAGI. The CDR3: CASSYGADTGELFF. The DNA of the CDR3 is TGTGCCAGCAGCTATGGGGCAGACACCGGGGAGCTGTTTTTT.

The rearrangement links TRBV6-5 to TRBJ1-6; D gene ambiguous. Germline CDR1 reads MNHEY; CDR2 reads SVGAGI. This CDR3 has 13 amino acids. The V gene lost 0 bases and the J gene lost 9 bases, with 6 bases spanning the gap. The CDR3: CASSYSISSPLHF. The CDR3 nucleotides read TGTGCCAGCAGTTACTCCATCAGTTCACCCCTCCACTTT.

The chain employs TRBV4-2 and TRBJ1-1; 11 nucleotides agree with TRBD1. The CDR3 loop spans 17 amino acids. With 0 bases clipped from V and 5 bases from J, the junction kept 8 bases outside the gene matches. Germline-derived CDR1 and CDR2 are LGHNA and YNFKEQ. CDR3 region: CASSQDGTGGFWTEAFF. The CDR3 bases are TGTGCCAGCAGCCAAGATGGGACAGGGGGTTTTTGGACTGAAGCTTTCTTT.

V and J are TRBV29-1 and TRBJ2-1; 15 bases match TRBD2. The junction had 18 bases not matched to a gene; V was cut back by 6 bases and J by 0 bases. The CDR3 has 21 amino acids. The germline CDR1 and CDR2 sequences are SQVTM and ANQGSEA. The CDR3 spells CSVQGARGLAGGPSSYNEQFF. The CDR3 nucleotides are TGCAGCGTGCAGGGGGCCAGGGGACTAGCGGGAGGCCCAAGCTCCTACAATGAGCAGTTCTTC.

This chain uses TRBV7-9 with TRBJ1-2, with 9 positions matching TRBD1. Germline V lookup: CDR1 SEHNR, CDR2 FQNEAQ (reference sequence). The CDR3 is made up of 15 amino acids. With V trimmed by 5 bases and J by 1 base, 5 bases remained unmatched. CDR3 in amino acids: CASSGRQGDNYGYTF. CDR3 sequence (DNA): TGTGCCAGCAGCGGACGACAGGGGGATAACTATGGCTACACCTTC.

The chain joins TRBV7-9 to TRBJ2-7, with D possibly being TRBD2 (5 bases). This CDR3 is built from 12 residues. V shed 5 bases and J shed 7 bases, with 12 bases lying between them. From germline, CDR1 is SEHNR and CDR2 FQNEAQ (reference sequence). The CDR3 DNA follows: TGTGCCAGCAGCGGACGGCCGGGGGAGCAGTACTTC. This gives the protein CASSGRPGEQYF.

The rearrangement uses TRBV14 and TRBJ1-2; D is possibly TRBD1 (6 bases). Germline V gene lookup returns CDR1 SGHDN and CDR2 FVKESK. V dropped 3 bases and J dropped 8 bases, with 22 bases sitting between them. This CDR3 is 16 amino acids long. CDR3 loop: CASSQPIRGQPWGYTF. The CDR3 bases are TGTGCCAGCAGCCAGCCCATTCGAGGACAGCCCTGGGGCTACACCTTC.

This chain joins TRBV7-9 and TRBJ2-7; TRBD2 aligns across 8 bases. V lost 8 bases, J lost 5 bases, and 11 bases stayed unmatched. The CDR3 contains 14 residues. Germline assignment: CDR1 SEHNR and CDR2 FQNEAQ (reference sequence). In DNA, the CDR3 is TGTGCCAGCTCCGGAGGGACTAGTTGGAACGAGCAGTACTTC. This codes for CASSGGTSWNEQYF.

The V and J genes are TRBV6-1 and TRBJ2-5; TRBD1 agrees at 7 bases. The CDR3 length is 15 residues. Germline loops: CDR1 MNHNS, CDR2 SASEGT. The V gene end was trimmed by 3 bases and the J gene end by 1 base; junction bases not matched to a gene: 5. CDR3 in DNA: TGTGCCAGCAGTGATTACCGGGACAGCCAAGAGACCCAGTACTTC. Amino acids: CASSDYRDSQETQYF.

In the case of this clone: Other DNA sequences from this sample encode an identical CDR3 as well. The J gene is TRBJ1-1, the V gene TRBV6-1; D gene ambiguous. The germline V gene has CDR1 MNHNS and CDR2 SASEGT. Trimming left V 3 bases short and J 1 base short, with 9 bases between. CDR3 length: 14 amino acids. CDR3 sequence (DNA): TGTGCCAGCAGTGAGGACTGGGGGAACACTGAAGCTTTCTTT. It encodes CASSEDWGNTEAFF.

The V gene is TRBV29-1, the J gene TRBJ1-2; D unclear. The CDR3 length is 11 residues. V was shortened by 0 bases and J by 7 bases, with 6 bases between the two germline ends. CDR1 is SQVTM and CDR2 is ANQGSEA in the germline V gene. Written as DNA, the CDR3 is TGCAGCGTTGAAGATCCGTTTGGCTACACCTTC. It translates to CSVEDPFGYTF.